This T cell receptor beta chain was identified in a study of T-cell reconstitution after alpha-beta-depleted transplantation in children. TCRbeta library preparation incorporated unique molecular identifiers. Using its own MiXCR run on the PCR reads, TCRdb lists one record per CDR3 protein. This table has about 690,000 distinct CDR3 sequences, about 15% appearing once. Germline V gene sequence: CDR1 SGHAT, CDR2 FQNNGV. V shed 5 bases, J shed 4 bases, and the junction held 5 bases outside the gene matches. The CDR3 spans 16 residues. Sequenced here: PBMCs from the stem cell graft donor, sampled from the stem cell graft. The chain uses TRBV11-2 and TRBJ2-5; TRBD2 matches 15 bases. This TCR was sampled from a human donor who donated a stem cell graft to a child with acute myeloid leukemia. The CDR3 region has the DNA TGTGCCAGCAGCGCGAGGACTAGCGGGGGGGCAGAGACCCAGTACTTC. Its protein product is CASSARTSGGAETQYF.